This T cell receptor (beta chain) was found in a study of blood T cells in healthy people across ages. Together with a sample-barcoded 5' primer, a J-beta primer mix was included in a second PCR lasting about 7 to 11 cycles. Each cDNA molecule, via a template-switch adaptor with 12 random nucleotides, was tagged. TCRdb independently ran MiXCR on the 5' RACE reads; one entry per CDR3 protein. The repertoire holds 800,000 to 1,000,000 distinct CDR3 sequences, with roughly 43% as singletons. This CDR3 is 15 amino acids long. The germline V gene has CDR1 KGHSH and CDR2 LQKENI. V was cut by 3 bases and J by 17 bases, with 23 bases left in between. Aged roughly 6 to 90, donors were systemically healthy Caucasians from Russia. Each sample yielded at least 6 micrograms of PBMC total RNA.

The gene calls are TRBV18 and TRBJ2-6; D is uncertain. This clonotype originated in a man aged 30 to 45 in good health. The sample consisted of blood. CDR3: CASSPLEVLNALLTF. Here the CDR3 DNA reads TGTGCCAGCTCACCTCTTGAGGTATTGAATGCCCTGTTGACTTTC.